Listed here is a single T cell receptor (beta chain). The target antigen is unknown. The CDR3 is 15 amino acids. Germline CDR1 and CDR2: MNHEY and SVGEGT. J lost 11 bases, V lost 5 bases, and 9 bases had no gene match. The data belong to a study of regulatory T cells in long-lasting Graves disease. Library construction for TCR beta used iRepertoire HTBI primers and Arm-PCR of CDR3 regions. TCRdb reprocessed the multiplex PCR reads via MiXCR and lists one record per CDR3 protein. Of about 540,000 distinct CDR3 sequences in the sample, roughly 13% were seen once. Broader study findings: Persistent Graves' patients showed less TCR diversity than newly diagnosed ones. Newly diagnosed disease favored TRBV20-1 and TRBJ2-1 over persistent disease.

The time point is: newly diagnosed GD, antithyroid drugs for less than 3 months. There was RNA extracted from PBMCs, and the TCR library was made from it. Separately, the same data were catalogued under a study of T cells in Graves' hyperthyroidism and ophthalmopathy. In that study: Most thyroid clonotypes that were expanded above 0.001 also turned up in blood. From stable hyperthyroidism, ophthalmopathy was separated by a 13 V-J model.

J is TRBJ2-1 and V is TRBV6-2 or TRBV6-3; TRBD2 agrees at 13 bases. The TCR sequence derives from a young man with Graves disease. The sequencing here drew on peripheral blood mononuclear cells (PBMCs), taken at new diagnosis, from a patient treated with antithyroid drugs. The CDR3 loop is CASSPGLAGRPQQFF. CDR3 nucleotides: TGTGCCAGCAGTCCGGGACTAGCGGGAAGGCCCCAGCAGTTCTTC.